A single sample gave rise to the 4 T cell receptor beta chains below, sequenced in a study of T cell clones after liver transplantation. The assay was immunoSEQ multiplex PCR, and TCRdb's table has in-frame clones only and misses some. Among roughly 70,000 clones, 80% were seen once, and the ten largest hold about 0.64%. The sample in question was CD4+ T cells from blood, obtained before liver transplant. The receptors come from a human donor who received a liver transplant.

Here the CDR3 reads CASSLRDQETQYF. DNA of the CDR3: TGTGCCAGCAGCTTACGAGATCAAGAGACCCAGTACTTC. The chain employs TRBV9 and TRBJ2-5; D uncertain. Germline CDR1 reads SGDLS; CDR2 reads YYNGEE. V dropped 4 bases and J dropped 2 bases, with 9 bases sitting between them. The CDR3 extends over 13 amino acids.

The chain links TRBV28 to TRBJ2-7; D is possibly TRBD1 (7 bases). Looked up from germline, CDR1 is MDHEN and CDR2 is SYDVKM. V dropped 6 bases and J dropped 5 bases, with 11 bases sitting between them. This CDR3 comprises 12 residues. The CDR3 reads CASSRGAHEQYF. The CDR3 DNA reads TGTGCCAGCAGCAGGGGGGCCCACGAGCAGTACTTC.

CDR3 region: CAWEGGTTWVTEAFF. The DNA of the CDR3 is TGTGCCTGGGAGGGTGGCACAACCTGGGTCACTGAAGCTTTCTTT. This rearrangement joins TRBV30 to TRBJ1-1; D gene uncertain. Germline V gene data show CDR1 as GTSNPN and CDR2 as SVGIG (reference sequence). Trimming removed 5 bases from V and 4 bases from J, with 20 bases in between. CDR3 length: 15 amino acids.

The chain recombines TRBV5-4 with TRBJ2-5, with D uncertain. The germline gives CDR1 SGHNT, CDR2 YYREEE (reference sequence). The germline V and J ends were trimmed by 2 bases and 1 base, with 9 bases remaining between them. CDR3 length equals 14 residues. The CDR3 nucleotides are TGTGCCAGCAGCTTCTCCAGCCTCCAAGAGACCCAGTACTTC. It codes for CASSFSSLQETQYF.